The sequence of this TCR beta chain was determined in a study of cytomegalovirus exposure and HLA in healthy donors (dated by TCRdb to 2016 to 2017). Context from the whole study: In an earlier analysis of some 550 of the donors, around 300 Gb of sequence data and 90 million to 120 million unique TCR beta sequences from 150 million to 200 million T cells were reported. Both class I and class II loci were covered by HLA typing, at four-digit resolution. The later analysis used no new phenotypic data to find candidate immune exposures, relying instead on TCR beta sequences and their occurrence across donors. The study profiled the T cell repertoires of 550 to 700 subjects by immunosequencing and related them to cytomegalovirus serostatus. Among 350 to 400 genotyped donors of the cohort, an average of about 240,000 unique TCR beta nucleotide sequences were sequenced per donor, roughly a sixth of them non-productive. In a later genetic analysis, genome-wide SNP genotypes for about 65% of the 666 donors were used, and that subset was treated as a discovery cohort. Roughly 300 gigabases of sequencing data and around 87 million unique TCR sequences were included in an early release covering roughly 600 HLA-typed donors. Of the roughly 390 genotyped donors, roughly 80% were placed in the genetic ancestry cluster associated with self-reported Caucasian donors. Typing coverage varied by locus: about 620-640 donors for A, B, C, DRB1 and DQB1; some 520 for DQA1; approximately 610 for DPA1; 450 to 480 for DPB1. The study aimed to test whether cataloging public T cell receptors could reveal signatures of past pathogen exposure. Because of strong linkage in the cohort, a few DR-DQ haplotypes were treated as single units for association and clustering. Donor age, sex, ethnicity and CMV serostatus were compiled together with the repertoire data. Every repertoire in the discovery cohort had been generated on one and the same sequencing platform. The study combined high-throughput TCR immunosequencing, statistical association of individual TCRs with disease status, and machine learning to predict cytomegalovirus infection status. In an earlier analysis of 550 to 700 of the donors, high-throughput TCR beta sequencing was used to judge whether each TCR beta V gene segment behaved as functional or pseudogenic. To study patterns of TCR occurrence, a later analysis re-analyzed previously published TCR beta repertoires from 550 to 800 donors and added high-resolution HLA genotyping. Along with the roughly 700-subject first cohort, a separate validation cohort of some 130 different subjects was used. The full study reports these points: In vitro tests confirmed that three of the cytomegalovirus-associated TCR beta chains recognize cytomegalovirus antigens. The earlier analysis of 450 to 700 of the donors excluded some 16 rarely observed V segments, including chromosome 9 orphons, because counts were too low. Some IMGT-functional V segments, including TRBV6-2 and TRBV6-3, could not be told apart with the 87-base-pair reads, so those segments were excluded. Several of the top co-occurrence clusters appeared to be linked to parvovirus B19, influenza, CMV and Epstein-Barr virus, according to a later analysis. According to the authors, the approach could potentially be generalized to other disease states and immunological phenotypes. Because some donors lacked HLA typing at each locus, the association tests relied only on the typed subset. CMV serostatus was the only immune exposure information available for the cohort. Linkage disequilibrium might explain the correlated functional status among segregating V segments, but an unknown experimental factor could not be ruled out. A cluster of highly shared sequence variants was judged likely to represent a technical artifact of the sequencing pipeline. The study listed 150 to 200 TCR beta chains as associated with cytomegalovirus. The classifier was reported to diagnose cytomegalovirus status with high specificity and sensitivity in both the original cohort and the validation cohort. This cohort had only TCR beta chains sequenced, and the lack of alpha or paired-chain data limited which features could be detected. In a later analysis, over 15,000 TCR beta sequences were associated with specific HLA alleles at a false discovery rate of 0.05. Most TCR sequences were seen in very few donors, while some public TCRs were found in many individuals. A further reported finding was that TCR beta sequences accurately predicted the HLA-A and HLA-B alleles for most subjects in the first cohort. Compared with equally common non-associated chains, HLA-associated TCR beta chains in a later analysis were more clonally expanded and had lower generation probabilities. Most CMV-associated TCR beta chains appeared to be HLA-restricted in a later analysis, and the HLA associations seemed to be driven largely by CMV exposure. In a later genetic analysis, fewer N-insertions in productive TCRs were reported among donors in an Asian-associated ancestry cluster than the roughly 700-donor mean. In an earlier analysis of approximately 590 of the donors, most TCR beta V segments were observed in productive rearrangements about 87% or about 30% of the time, broadly matching IMGT annotations. The presence/absence analyses assumed that sequencing depth was roughly uniform across donors, and that assumption may not be true. In a later genetic analysis, a missense DCLRE1C variant was associated with V-gene and J-gene trimming of TCR beta chains, and the association was replicated in an independent cohort. When HLA alleles, especially DR and DQ, strongly co-occurred, TCR associations were difficult to assign to individual alleles. In a later analysis, the rate of TCR association differed among HLA loci, with DRB1 alleles having the most associated TCRs and HLA-C alleles having the fewest.

In regard to this clone: Its antigen remains unidentified. A junction boundary mismatches the germline segment, possibly from a read error.

The CDR3 spans 14 residues, from the cysteine through the phenylalanine. Of all the DNA, just the CDR3 is kept, 42 bases in frame from base 1. CDR1 and CDR2 (WSHSY, SAAADI) derive from the germline V gene. Library construction relied on the immunoSEQ multiplex PCR assay. For the multiplex PCR, a mixture combining 60 forward primers for TCR Vbeta segments and 13 reverse primers for TCR Jbeta segments was used. The CDR3 region of rearranged TCR beta genes was amplified from genomic DNA by a multiplex PCR assay. On the Illumina HiSeq System, the amplified TCR beta libraries were sequenced as 87-base-pair reads. In the authors' own workflow: In a later analysis, around 80 million unique TCR beta chains were counted across the roughly 700 repertoires, and around 10 million of these chains were shared by at least two donors. Raw reads were error-corrected and collapsed into unique sequences by a nearest-neighbor algorithm in which closely related sequences were merged to remove PCR and sequencing errors. Alignment of CDR3 sequences to IMGT reference sequences was used to assign V, D and J gene segments. For a sequence to be retained, a match of at least six nucleotides to both a V gene segment and a J gene segment was required. A rearrangement counted as productive if the CDR3 had no stop codons and remained in frame with V and J, and every other rearrangement counted as non-productive. CDR3 was defined according to IMGT convention as the region running from the second conserved V-encoded cysteine to the conserved J-encoded phenylalanine. The earlier analysis of some 540 of the donors excluded any sequence lacking an unambiguous match to a single V gene segment. An earlier analysis of about 600 of the donors called V segments functional above 56.7% productive rearrangements and segregating when the between-donor standard deviation exceeded 5%. To diagnose cytomegalovirus status from the catalog of TCR beta chain sequences, a statistical classification framework was built. V and J gene assignment, in a later analysis, came from comparing TCR nucleotide sequences with IMGT/GENE-DB human TR gene sequences. A later analysis assigned CDR3 sequences and most-parsimonious VDJ recombination scenarios with the TCRdist pipeline. In a later analysis, each TCR beta chain was defined by its CDR3 amino acid sequence together with its V-gene family, and reads lacking a unique V-gene family were excluded. In a later analysis, around 650 highly shared, low-generation-probability nucleotide sequences were removed to address suspected cross-contamination and a sequencing artifact. In a later analysis, a clonal expansion index was calculated for each public chain from normalized within-repertoire ranks of inferred template counts. In a later analysis, generation probabilities were computed using a VDJ recombination model fitted to out-of-frame rearrangements, and the results were checked against IGoR. In a later analysis, TCR-TCR, TCR-HLA and TCR-CMV co-occurrence was scored with hypergeometric tests, and a repertoire-size bias correction was applied to TCR pairs. False discovery rates were estimated in a later analysis by permuting HLA or CMV assignments 20 times. In a later analysis, co-occurring TCRs were grouped with DBSCAN, and TCRdist sequence similarity was added when clustering was performed within HLA-allele-positive subsets. Repertoires with fewer than 30,000 or more than 120,000 public chains, plus five repertoires with anomalous nucleotide sharing, were excluded from co-occurrence clustering. Here the immuneACCESS table is served through TCRdb, limited to in-frame sequences with V and J called. Missing clones are a known gap in these copies; in checked studies unresolved V genes cover under half, and the rest lacks a known reason. V and J calls and clone size are those listed in that table; D and trimming were worked out from the DNA. The sample table shows roughly 200,000 clones, and roughly 80% are seen once. Around 6% of the sample goes to the ten largest clones.

The cohort consisted of 670 or so healthy bone marrow donors. All cohort members were sampled while nominally healthy, although unrecorded immune exposures were likely present. The donor was CMV seronegative and was included in the group of a few hundred seronegative cohort members. A peripheral blood sample was collected from each donor, and TCR beta sequencing was performed on peripheral blood mononuclear cells. The Qiagen DNeasy Blood Extraction Kit was used to extract genomic DNA from the blood cell samples. The rearranged chain carries TRBV10-2 and TRBJ2-3, and 9 junctional nucleotides match TRBD2. The sequencing sample was made of PBMCs. This TCR was sampled from a man aged 35 to 55 in good health and CMV-seronegative. The CDR3 protein is CAITPGLATDTQYF. The nucleotides read TGTGCCATCACACCGGGACTAGCCACGGATACGCAGTATTTT.